The 2 T cell receptor beta chains in this list originate from one sample, sequenced in a study of blood T cell repertoires in COVID-19. Repertoires were generated with immunoSEQ multiplex PCR, while TCRdb's copy carries only in-frame clones and drops some. The table has some 20,000 clones, 93% seen once. Material for sequencing was peripheral blood. These receptors were obtained from a human donor in a cohort sampled during active COVID-19.

This chain joins TRBV27 and TRBJ2-7, with D possibly being TRBD1 (6 bases). The CDR3 runs to 15 residues. Germline V gene sequence: CDR1 MNHEY, CDR2 SMNVEV (reference sequence). Trimming took 6 bases from V and 6 from J, leaving 21 bases between them. The CDR3 sequence: CASSLDPGHPGEQYF. The DNA for the CDR3 is TGTGCCAGCAGCCTCGACCCGGGACACCCGGGCGAGCAGTACTTC.

V usage is TRBV3-1 (or the pseudogene TRBV3-2) and J usage is TRBJ2-7, with 8 bases lining up with TRBD2. Germline CDR1 and CDR2: LGHDT and YNNKEL (reference sequence). CDR3 length equals 15 residues. V lost 3 bases to trimming and J lost 4 bases; unmatched junction nucleotides: 8. CDR3 in amino acids: CASSHPGTRGYEQYF. CDR3 sequence (DNA): TGTGCCAGCAGCCACCCCGGGACTAGGGGGTACGAGCAGTACTTC.